This T cell receptor (beta chain) was captured by sequencing in a study of T cell responses to AZD1222 COVID-19 vaccine. Overall study findings and caveats: Distributed over spike, vaccine-associated CD4 TCRs predominated at 160-218 and 743-854.

Concerning this clone: Its antigen is as yet unknown.

Using immunoSEQ multiplex PCR, the repertoire was profiled, and TCRdb retains in-frame clones only, with some absent. The sample has approximately 100,000 clones, about 87% seen once. This sequence was found in an adult in good health. The input for sequencing was peripheral blood, taken on day 0 of AZD1222 vaccination.

The CDR3, as DNA: TGTGCCAGCAGCCGGACAGGGGCTAAGAACACTGAAGCTTTCTTT. Encoded protein: CASSRTGAKNTEAFF. The chain joins TRBV7-9 to TRBJ1-1, with TRBD1 matching 9 bases. Trimming removed 5 bases from V and 1 base from J; junction bases left unmatched: 5. The germline V gene has CDR1 SEHNR and CDR2 FQNEAQ (reference sequence). The CDR3 is 15 amino acids.